These T cell receptor beta chains were read from a single sample in a study of cytotoxic CD8 clonotypes in ibrutinib-treated CLL. The assay was immunoSEQ multiplex PCR, and TCRdb's table has in-frame clones only and misses some. The sample records some 130,000 clones, approximately 83% being singletons. The input for sequencing was PBMCs, taken after 24 months of ibrutinib treatment. The receptors derive from a human donor with chronic lymphocytic leukemia. CDR3s include the opening cysteine and the closing phenylalanine or tryptophan. Fields, in order: V gene, J gene, CDR3 protein.

>TRBV19|TRBJ2-6
CASTPTKGTFSGANVLTF
>TRBV7-2|TRBJ1-4
CASSPQGREKLFF
>TRBV7-3|TRBJ1-1
CASSSQGASTEAFF
>TRBV28|TRBJ2-7
CASSDDPRQTSYEQYF
>TRBV7-3|TRBJ1-1
CASSLRGLGTEAFF
>TRBV7-2|TRBJ2-1
CASSSYSNRGREQFF
>TRBV30|TRBJ2-1
CAWSKDHLNNEQFF
>TRBV13|TRBJ1-5
CASSLGGTSNQPQHF
>TRBV28|TRBJ1-5
CASRGRLIKQPQHF
>TRBV29-1|TRBJ1-5
CSVDLGNGQPQHF
>TRBV28|TRBJ2-1
CASSSSSGRSYNEQFF